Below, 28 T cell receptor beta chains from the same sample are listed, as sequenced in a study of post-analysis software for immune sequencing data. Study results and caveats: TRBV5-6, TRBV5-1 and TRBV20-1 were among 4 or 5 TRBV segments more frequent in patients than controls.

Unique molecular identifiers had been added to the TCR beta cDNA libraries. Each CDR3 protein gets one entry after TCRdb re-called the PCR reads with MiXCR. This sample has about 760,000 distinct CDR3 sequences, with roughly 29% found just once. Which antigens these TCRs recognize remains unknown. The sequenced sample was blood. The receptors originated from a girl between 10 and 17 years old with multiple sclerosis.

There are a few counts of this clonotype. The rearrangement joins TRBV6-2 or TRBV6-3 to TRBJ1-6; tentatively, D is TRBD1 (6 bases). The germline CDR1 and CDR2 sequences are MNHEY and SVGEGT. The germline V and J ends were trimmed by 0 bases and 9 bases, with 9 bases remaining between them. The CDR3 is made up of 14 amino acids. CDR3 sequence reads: CASSYSTGRSPLHF. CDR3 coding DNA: TGTGCCAGCAGTTACTCAACAGGGCGTTCACCCCTCCACTTT.

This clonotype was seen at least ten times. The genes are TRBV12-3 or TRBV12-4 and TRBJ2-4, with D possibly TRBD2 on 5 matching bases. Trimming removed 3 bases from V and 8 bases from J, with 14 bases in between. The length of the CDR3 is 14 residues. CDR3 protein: CASSFSGFGYIQYF. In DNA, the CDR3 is TGTGCCAGCAGTTTTTCGGGGTTTGGATACATTCAGTACTTC.

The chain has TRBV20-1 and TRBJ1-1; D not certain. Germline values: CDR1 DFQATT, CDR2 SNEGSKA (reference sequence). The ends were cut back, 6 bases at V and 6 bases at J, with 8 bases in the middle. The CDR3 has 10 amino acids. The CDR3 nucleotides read TGCAGTGCAGAACACGCTGAAGCTTTCTTT. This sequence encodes CSAEHAEAFF.

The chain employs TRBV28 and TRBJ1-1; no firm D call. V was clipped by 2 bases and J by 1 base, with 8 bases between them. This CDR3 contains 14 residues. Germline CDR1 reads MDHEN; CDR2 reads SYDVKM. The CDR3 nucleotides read TGTGCCAGCAGTTTACTGGATTCGAACACTGAAGCTTTCTTT. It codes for CASSLLDSNTEAFF. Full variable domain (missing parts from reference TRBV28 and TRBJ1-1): DVKVTQSSRYLVKRTGEKVFLECVQDMDHENMFWYRQDPGLGLRLIYFSYDVKMKEKGDIPEGYSVSREKKERFSLILESASTNQTSMYLCASSLLDSNTEAFFGQGTRLTVV.

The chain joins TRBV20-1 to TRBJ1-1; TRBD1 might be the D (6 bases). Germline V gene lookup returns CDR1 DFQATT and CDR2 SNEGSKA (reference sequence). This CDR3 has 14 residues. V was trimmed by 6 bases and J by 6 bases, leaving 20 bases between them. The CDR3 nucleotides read TGCAGTGCGCCCTTTCCGGGGGCGGGAGCTGAAGCTTTCTTT. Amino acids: CSAPFPGAGAEAFF.

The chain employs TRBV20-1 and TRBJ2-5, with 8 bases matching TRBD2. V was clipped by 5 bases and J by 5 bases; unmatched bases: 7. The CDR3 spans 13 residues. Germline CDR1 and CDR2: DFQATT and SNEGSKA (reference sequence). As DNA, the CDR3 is TGCAGTGCTCGCCCCGGGGGGGCGGAGACCCAGTACTTC. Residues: CSARPGGAETQYF.

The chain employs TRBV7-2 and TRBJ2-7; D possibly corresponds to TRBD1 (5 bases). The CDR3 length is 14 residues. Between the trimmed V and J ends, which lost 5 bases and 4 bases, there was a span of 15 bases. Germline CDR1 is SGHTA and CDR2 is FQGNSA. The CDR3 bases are TGTGCCAGCAGCAGGGGCGCTTTTTCTTACGAGCAGTACTTC. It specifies CASSRGAFSYEQYF.

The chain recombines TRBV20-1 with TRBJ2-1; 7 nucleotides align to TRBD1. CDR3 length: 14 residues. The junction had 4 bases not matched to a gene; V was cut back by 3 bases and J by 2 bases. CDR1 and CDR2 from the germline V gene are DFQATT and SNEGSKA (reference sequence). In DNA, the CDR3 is TGCAGTGCTAGCTACAGGGGCCCCTACAATGAGCAGTTCTTC. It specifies CSASYRGPYNEQFF.

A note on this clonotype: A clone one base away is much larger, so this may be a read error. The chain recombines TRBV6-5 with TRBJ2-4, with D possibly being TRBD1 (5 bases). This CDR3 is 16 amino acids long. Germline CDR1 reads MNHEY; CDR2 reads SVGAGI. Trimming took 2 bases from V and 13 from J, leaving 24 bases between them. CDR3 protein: CASSYGQGPTPDGQYF. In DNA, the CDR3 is TGTGCCAGCAGTTACGGTCAGGGCCCCACCCCGGACGGGCAGTACTTC.

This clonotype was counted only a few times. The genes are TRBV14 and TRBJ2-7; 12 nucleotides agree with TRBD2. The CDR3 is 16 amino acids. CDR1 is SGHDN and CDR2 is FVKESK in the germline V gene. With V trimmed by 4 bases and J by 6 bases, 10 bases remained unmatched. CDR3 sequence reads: CASSLLTSGSRGEQYF. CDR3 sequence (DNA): TGTGCCAGCAGCCTCCTGACTAGCGGGAGCCGTGGCGAGCAGTACTTC. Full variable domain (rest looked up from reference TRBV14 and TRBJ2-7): EAGVTQFPSHSVIEKGQTVTLRCDPISGHDNLYWYRRVMGKEIKFLLHFVKESKQDESGMPNNRFLAERTGGTYSTLKVQPAELEDSGVYFCASSLLTSGSRGEQYFGPGTRLTVT.

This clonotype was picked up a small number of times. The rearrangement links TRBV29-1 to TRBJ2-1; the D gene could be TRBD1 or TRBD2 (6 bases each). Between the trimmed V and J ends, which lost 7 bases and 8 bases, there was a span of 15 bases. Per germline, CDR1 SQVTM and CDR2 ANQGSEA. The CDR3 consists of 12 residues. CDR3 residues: CSAGYREDEQFF. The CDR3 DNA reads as TGCAGCGCGGGTTACAGGGAGGATGAGCAGTTCTTC.

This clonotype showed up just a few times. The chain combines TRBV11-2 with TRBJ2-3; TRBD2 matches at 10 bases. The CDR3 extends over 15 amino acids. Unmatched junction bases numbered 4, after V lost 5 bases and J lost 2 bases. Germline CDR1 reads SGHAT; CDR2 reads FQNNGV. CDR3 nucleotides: TGTGCCAGCAGCGCGGGACTAGCGTTCACAGATACGCAGTATTTT. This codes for CASSAGLAFTDTQYF.

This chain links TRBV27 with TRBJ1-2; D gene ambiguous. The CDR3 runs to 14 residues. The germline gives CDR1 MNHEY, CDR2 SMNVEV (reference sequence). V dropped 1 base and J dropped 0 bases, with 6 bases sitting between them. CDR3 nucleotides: TGTGCCAGCAGTTTATTGGGAGCTAACTATGGCTACACCTTC. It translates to CASSLLGANYGYTF.

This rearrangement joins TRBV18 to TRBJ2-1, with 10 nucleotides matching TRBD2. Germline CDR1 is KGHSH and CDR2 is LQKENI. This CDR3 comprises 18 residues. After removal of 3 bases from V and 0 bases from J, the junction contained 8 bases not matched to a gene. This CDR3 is CASSPNRLAGVSYNEQFF. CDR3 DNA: TGTGCCAGCTCACCCAATCGGCTAGCGGGGGTCTCCTACAATGAGCAGTTCTTC. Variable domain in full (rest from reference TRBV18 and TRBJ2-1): NAGVMQNPRHLVRRRGQEARLRCSPMKGHSHVYWYRQLPEEGLKFMVYLQKENIIDESGMPKERFSAEFPKEGPSILRIQQVVRGDSAAYFCASSPNRLAGVSYNEQFFGPGTRLTVL.

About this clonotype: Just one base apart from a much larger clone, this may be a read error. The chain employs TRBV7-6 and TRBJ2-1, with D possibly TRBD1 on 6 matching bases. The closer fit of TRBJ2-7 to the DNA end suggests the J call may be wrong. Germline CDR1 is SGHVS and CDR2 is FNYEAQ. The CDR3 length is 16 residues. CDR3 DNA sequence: TGTGCCAGCAGCTTAGCGAAAGGGACACGTTACAATGAGCAGTACTTC. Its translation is CASSLAKGTRYNEQYF.

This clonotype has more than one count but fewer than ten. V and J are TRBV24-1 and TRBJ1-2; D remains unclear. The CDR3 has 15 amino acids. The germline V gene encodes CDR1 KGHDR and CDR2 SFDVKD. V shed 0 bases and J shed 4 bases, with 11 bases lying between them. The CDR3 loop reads CATSDLNSEIYGYTF. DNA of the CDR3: TGTGCCACCAGTGATTTGAACAGCGAAATCTATGGCTACACCTTC.

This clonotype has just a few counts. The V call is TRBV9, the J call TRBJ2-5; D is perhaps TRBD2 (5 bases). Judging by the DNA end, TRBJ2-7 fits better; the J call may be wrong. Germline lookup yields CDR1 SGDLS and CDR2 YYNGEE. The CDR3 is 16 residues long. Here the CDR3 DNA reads TGTGCCAGCAGCGCGGCGGGCGGGCTGGGTGGTTACGAGCAGTACTTC. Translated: CASSAAGGLGGYEQYF.

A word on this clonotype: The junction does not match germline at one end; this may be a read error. CDR3 DNA: TGCAGCGCTGGGACTTTTTACAATGAGCGGTTCTTC. It yields the protein CSAGTFYNERFF. The gene calls are TRBV29-1 and TRBJ2-1, with D possibly matching TRBD2 (6 bases). CDR3 size: 12 residues. Germline assignment: CDR1 SQVTM and CDR2 ANQGSEA.

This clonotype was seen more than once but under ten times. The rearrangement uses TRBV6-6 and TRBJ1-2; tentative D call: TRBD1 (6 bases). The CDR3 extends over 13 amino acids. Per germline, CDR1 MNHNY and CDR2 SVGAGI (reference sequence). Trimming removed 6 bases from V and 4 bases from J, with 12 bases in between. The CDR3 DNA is TGTGCCAGCAGGCAGGGGTTGGGCTATGGCTACACCTTC. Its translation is CASRQGLGYGYTF.

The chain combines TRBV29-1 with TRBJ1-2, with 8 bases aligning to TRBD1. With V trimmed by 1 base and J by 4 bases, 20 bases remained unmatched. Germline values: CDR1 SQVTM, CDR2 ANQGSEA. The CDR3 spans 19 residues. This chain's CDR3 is CSVEVRVVLAGGDSYGYTF. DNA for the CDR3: TGCAGCGTTGAAGTACGGGTGGTGTTGGCAGGGGGCGATTCCTATGGCTACACCTTC.

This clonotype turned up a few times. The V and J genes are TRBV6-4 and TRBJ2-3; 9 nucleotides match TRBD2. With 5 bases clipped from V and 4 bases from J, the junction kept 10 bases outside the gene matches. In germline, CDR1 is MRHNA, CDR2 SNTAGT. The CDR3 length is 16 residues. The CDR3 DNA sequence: TGTGCCAGCAGTCCGTTAGCGGGAGATGGCCCAGATACGCAGTATTTT. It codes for CASSPLAGDGPDTQYF.

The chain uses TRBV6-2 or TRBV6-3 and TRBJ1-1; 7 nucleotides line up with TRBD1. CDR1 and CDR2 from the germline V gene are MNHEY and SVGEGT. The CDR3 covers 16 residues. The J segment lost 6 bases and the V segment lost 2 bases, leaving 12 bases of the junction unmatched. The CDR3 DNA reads TGTGCCAGCAGTTACCCGCGGACAGGTCGCGTTGCTGAAGCTTTCTTT. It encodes CASSYPRTGRVAEAFF.

The CDR3 DNA reads as TGTGCCAGCAGTTTGGACAAATCCTACGAGCAGTACTTC. This sequence encodes CASSLDKSYEQYF. The gene calls are TRBV2 and TRBJ2-7; maybe TRBD1 (5 bases). Germline values: CDR1 SNHLY, CDR2 FYNNEI. CDR3 length: 13 amino acids. Trimming took off 5 bases at V and 1 base at J, with 9 bases between the two ends. Filled out from reference TRBV2 and TRBJ2-7, the complete variable domain reads EPEVTQTPSHQVTQMGQEVILRCVPISNHLYFYWYRQILGQKVEFLVSFYNNEISEKSEIFDDQFSVERPDGSNFTLKIRSTKLEDSAMYFCASSLDKSYEQYFGPGTRLTVT.

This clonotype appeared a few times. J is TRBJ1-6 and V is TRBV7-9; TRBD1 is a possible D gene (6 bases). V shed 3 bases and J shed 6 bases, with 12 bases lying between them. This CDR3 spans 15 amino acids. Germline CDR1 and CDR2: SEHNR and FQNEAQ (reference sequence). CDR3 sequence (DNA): TGTGCCAGCAGCTTGGGGGCCAGGGTTAATTCACCCCTCCACTTT. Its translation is CASSLGARVNSPLHF.

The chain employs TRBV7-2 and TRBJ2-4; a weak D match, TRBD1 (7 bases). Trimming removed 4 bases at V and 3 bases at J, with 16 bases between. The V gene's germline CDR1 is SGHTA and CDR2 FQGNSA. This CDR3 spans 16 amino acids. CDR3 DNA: TGTGCCAGCAGCTCGCGGGCAGGGGGGTACAAAAACATTCAGTACTTC. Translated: CASSSRAGGYKNIQYF.

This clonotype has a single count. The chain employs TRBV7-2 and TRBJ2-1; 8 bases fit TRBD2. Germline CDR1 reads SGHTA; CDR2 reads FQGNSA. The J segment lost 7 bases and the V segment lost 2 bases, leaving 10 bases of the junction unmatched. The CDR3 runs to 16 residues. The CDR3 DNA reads TGTGCCAGCAGCTTATTTACGCGGGGGGCGAGGAATGAGCAGTTCTTC. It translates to CASSLFTRGARNEQFF.

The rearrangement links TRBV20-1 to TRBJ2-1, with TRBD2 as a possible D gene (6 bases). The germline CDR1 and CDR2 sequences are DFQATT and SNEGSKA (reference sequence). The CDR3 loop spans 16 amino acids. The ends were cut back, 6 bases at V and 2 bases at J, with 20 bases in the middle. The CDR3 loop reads CSAHQAGLDPYNEQFF. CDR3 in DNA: TGCAGTGCCCACCAGGCGGGACTGGACCCCTACAATGAGCAGTTCTTC.

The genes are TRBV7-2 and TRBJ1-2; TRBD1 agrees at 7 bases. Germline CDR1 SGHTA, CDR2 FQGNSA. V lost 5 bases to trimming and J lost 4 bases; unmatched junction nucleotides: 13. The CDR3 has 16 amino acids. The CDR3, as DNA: TGTGCCAGCAGCCCAGCACAGGGGACCCCGACCTATGGCTACACCTTC. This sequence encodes CASSPAQGTPTYGYTF. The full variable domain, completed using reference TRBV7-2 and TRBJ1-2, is GAGVSQSPSNKVTEKGKDVELRCDPISGHTALYWYRQSLGQGLEFLIYFQGNSAPDKSGLPSDRFSAERTGGSVSTLTIQRTQQEDSAVYLCASSPAQGTPTYGYTFGSGTRLTVV.